The clone carrying this TCR beta chain came up a few times. Trimming removed 2 bases from V and 7 bases from J; junction bases left unmatched: 16. The CDR3 totals 18 residues. Germline V gives CDR1 SGHRS, CDR2 YFSETQ. This specimen comes from a study of patients and donors after allogeneic stem cell transplantation. TCRdb independently ran MiXCR on the RT-PCR reads; one entry per CDR3 protein. Here the sample spans approximately 10,000 distinct CDR3 sequences, around 5.9% being singletons. The sequence came from a human donor who was either an allogeneic HSCT recipient or a stem cell or donor lymphocyte infusion donor (not recorded which). It is not recorded whose cells these are; they may come from a transplant donor. Specimen: blood, either unsorted or a sorted T cell fraction (not recorded which). The chain joins TRBV5-1 to TRBJ1-4; 8 bases map to TRBD1. This chain's CDR3 is CASSFDPQGGQGGEKLFF. In nucleotides, the CDR3 is TGCGCCAGCAGCTTTGATCCTCAAGGTGGACAGGGAGGTGAAAAACTGTTTTTT.